The next 5 T cell receptor beta chains were all read from a single sample in a study of regulatory T cells in long-lasting Graves disease. The sample's time point: newly diagnosed GD, antithyroid drugs for less than 3 months. Following extraction of RNA from PBMCs, that RNA was used to make the TCR library. TCR beta libraries were built with iRepertoire HTBI primers and Arm-PCR of CDR3 regions. In TCRdb, the multiplex PCR reads were re-called with MiXCR into one record per CDR3 protein. The sample contains 400,000 to 550,000 distinct CDR3 sequences, 15% to 20% of which appear only once. These records were also assigned to another study, of T cells in Graves' hyperthyroidism and ophthalmopathy.

Sequenced here: peripheral blood mononuclear cells (PBMCs), sampled at new diagnosis, from a patient treated with antithyroid drugs. The receptors shown here come from a woman aged 25 to 45 with Graves disease.

This clonotype was counted only a few times. The V and J genes are TRBV27 and TRBJ2-7, with 10 bases fitting TRBD1. Trimming took 6 bases from V and 0 from J; bases not matched to a gene: 5. CDR3 length: 15 amino acids. Germline-derived CDR1 and CDR2 are MNHEY and SMNVEV (reference sequence). The CDR3 nucleotides are TGTGCCAGCAGCAGGAGGACAGGGGGCTCCTACGAGCAGTACTTC. Its translation is CASSRRTGGSYEQYF.

This rearrangement joins TRBV27 to TRBJ2-7; D is unclear. The germline CDR1 and CDR2 sequences are MNHEY and SMNVEV (reference sequence). This CDR3 contains 9 residues. V was cut by 8 bases and J by 7 bases, with 6 bases left in between. The CDR3 nucleotides are TGTGCCAGCGGTTGGGAGCAGTACTTC. It translates to CASGWEQYF.

Only a few counts were recorded for this clonotype. The chain joins TRBV7-9 to TRBJ1-2; perhaps TRBD1 as D (5 bases). V shed 5 bases and J shed 3 bases, with 19 bases lying between them. The CDR3 is 16 residues long. Germline loops: CDR1 SEHNR, CDR2 FQNEAQ (reference sequence). The CDR3 loop reads CASSPGTRSSDYGYTF. In DNA, the CDR3 is TGTGCCAGCAGCCCAGGGACTCGATCGAGTGACTATGGCTACACCTTC.

This clonotype has only a few counts. The chain links TRBV7-9 to TRBJ1-4, with 9 bases fitting TRBD1. CDR1 SEHNR and CDR2 FQNEAQ come from the germline V gene (reference sequence). CDR3 size: 15 residues. J was trimmed by 6 bases and V by 2 bases; bases with no gene match: 4. The CDR3 region has the DNA TGTGCCAGCAGCTTACCCGGGACAGGGTATGAAAAACTGTTTTTT. Its translation is CASSLPGTGYEKLFF.

This clonotype was seen repeatedly, ten times or more. This sequence joins TRBV9 and TRBJ2-1, with D perhaps matching TRBD1 (6 bases). The V gene's germline CDR1 is SGDLS and CDR2 YYNGEE. V was shortened by 4 bases and J by 3 bases, with 17 bases between the two germline ends. The CDR3 consists of 16 residues. The CDR3 DNA sequence: TGTGCCAGCAGCCCAGACGTGGGGGCGCACTACAATGAGCAGTTCTTC. It is translated as CASSPDVGAHYNEQFF.